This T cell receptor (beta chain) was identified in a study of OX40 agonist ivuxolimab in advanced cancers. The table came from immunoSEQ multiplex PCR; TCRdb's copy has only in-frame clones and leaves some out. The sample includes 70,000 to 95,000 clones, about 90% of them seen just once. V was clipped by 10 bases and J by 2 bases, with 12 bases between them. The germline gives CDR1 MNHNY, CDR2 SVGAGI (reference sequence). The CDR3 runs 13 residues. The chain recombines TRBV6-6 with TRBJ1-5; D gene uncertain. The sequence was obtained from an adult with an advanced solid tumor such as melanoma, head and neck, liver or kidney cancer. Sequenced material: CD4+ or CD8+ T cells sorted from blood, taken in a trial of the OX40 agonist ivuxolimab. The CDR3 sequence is CATLWGGNQPQHF. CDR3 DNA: TGTGCCACCCTATGGGGTGGCAATCAGCCCCAGCATTTT.